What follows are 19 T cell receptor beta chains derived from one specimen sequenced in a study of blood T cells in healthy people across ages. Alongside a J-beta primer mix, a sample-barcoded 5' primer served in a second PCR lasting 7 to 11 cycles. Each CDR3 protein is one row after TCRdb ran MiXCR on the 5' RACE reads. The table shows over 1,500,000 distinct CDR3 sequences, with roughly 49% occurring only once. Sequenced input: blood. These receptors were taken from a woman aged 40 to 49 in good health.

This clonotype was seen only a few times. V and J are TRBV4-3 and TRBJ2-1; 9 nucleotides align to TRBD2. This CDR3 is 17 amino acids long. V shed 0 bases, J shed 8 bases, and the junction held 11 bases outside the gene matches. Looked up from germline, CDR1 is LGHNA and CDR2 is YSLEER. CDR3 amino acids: CASSQDWEAGGAYEQFF. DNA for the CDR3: TGCGCCAGCAGCCAAGACTGGGAGGCGGGGGGGGCCTATGAGCAGTTCTTC.

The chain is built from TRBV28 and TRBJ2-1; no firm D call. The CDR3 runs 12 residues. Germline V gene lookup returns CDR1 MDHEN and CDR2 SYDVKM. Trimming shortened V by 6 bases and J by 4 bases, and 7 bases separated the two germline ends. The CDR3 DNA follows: TGTGCCAGCAGACACGGGTACAATGAGCAGTTCTTC. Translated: CASRHGYNEQFF.

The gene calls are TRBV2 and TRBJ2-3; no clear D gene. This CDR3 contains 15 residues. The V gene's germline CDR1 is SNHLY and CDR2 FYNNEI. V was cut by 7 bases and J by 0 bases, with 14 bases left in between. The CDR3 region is CASTATHTSTDTQYF. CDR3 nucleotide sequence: TGTGCCAGCACGGCTACCCACACAAGCACAGATACGCAGTATTTT. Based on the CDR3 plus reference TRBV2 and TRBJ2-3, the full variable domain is EPEVTQTPSHQVTQMGQEVILRCVPISNHLYFYWYRQILGQKVEFLVSFYNNEISEKSEIFDDQFSVERPDGSNFTLKIRSTKLEDSAMYFCASTATHTSTDTQYFGPGTRLTVL.

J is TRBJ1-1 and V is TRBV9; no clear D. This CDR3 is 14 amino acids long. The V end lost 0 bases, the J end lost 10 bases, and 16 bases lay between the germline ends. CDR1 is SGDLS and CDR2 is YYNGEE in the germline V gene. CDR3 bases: TGTGCCAGCAGCGTAGGCCCCCCCCAAGAGATAGCTTTCTTT. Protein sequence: CASSVGPPQEIAFF.

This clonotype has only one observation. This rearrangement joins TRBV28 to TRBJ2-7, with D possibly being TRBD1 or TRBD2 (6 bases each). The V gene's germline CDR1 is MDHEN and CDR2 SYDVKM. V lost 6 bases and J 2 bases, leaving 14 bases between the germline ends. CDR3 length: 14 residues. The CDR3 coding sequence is TGTGCCAGCAGGCGAGGGGGGCCCACCTACGAGCAGTACTTC. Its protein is CASRRGGPTYEQYF.

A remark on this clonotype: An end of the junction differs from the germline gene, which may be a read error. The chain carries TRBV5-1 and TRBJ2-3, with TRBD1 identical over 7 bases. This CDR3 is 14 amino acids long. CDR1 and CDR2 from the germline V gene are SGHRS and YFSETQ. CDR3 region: CVSSSDRALDTQYF. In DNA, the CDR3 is TGCGTCAGCAGTTCCGACAGGGCACTAGATACGCAGTATTTT. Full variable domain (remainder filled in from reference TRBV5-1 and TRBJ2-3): KAGVTQTPRYLIKTRGQQVTLSCSPISGHRSVSWYQQTPGQGLQFLFEYFSETQRNKGNFPGRFSGRQFSNSRSEMNVSTLELGDSALYLCVSSSDRALDTQYFGPGTRLTVL.

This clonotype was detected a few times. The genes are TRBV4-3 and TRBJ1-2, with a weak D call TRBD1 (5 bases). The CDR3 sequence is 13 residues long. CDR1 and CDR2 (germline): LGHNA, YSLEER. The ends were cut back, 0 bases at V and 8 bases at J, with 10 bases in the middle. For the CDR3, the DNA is TGCGCCAGCAGCCAAGAGGGGACGCTAGGCTACACCTTC. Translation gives CASSQEGTLGYTF.

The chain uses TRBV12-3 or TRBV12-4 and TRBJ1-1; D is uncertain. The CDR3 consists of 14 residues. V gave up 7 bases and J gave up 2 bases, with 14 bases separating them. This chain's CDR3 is CASTLEATNTEAFF. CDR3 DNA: TGTGCCAGCACCCTGGAGGCGACAAACACTGAAGCTTTCTTT.

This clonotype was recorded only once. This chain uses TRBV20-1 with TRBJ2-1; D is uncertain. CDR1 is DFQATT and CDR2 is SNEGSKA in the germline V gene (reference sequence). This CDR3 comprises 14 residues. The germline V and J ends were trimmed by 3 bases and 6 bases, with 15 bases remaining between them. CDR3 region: CSASSQEACNEQFF. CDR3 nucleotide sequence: TGCAGTGCTAGTTCACAAGAAGCCTGCAATGAGCAGTTCTTC.

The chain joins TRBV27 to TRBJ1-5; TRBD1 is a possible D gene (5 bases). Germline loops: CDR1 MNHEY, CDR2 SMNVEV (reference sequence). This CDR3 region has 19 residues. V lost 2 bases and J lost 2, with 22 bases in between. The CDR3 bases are TGTGCCAGCAGTTTACGAGTTGATTTGGGTTTAGGGGGCAATCAGCCCCAGCATTTT. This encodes CASSLRVDLGLGGNQPQHF.

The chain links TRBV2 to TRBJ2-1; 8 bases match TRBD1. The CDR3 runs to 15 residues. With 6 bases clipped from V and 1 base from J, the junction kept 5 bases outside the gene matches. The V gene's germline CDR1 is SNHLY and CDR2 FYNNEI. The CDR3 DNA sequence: TGTGCCAGCAGGCATGACAGGGGTTCCTACAATGAGCAGTTCTTC. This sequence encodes CASRHDRGSYNEQFF. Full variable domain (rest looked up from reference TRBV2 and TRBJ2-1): EPEVTQTPSHQVTQMGQEVILRCVPISNHLYFYWYRQILGQKVEFLVSFYNNEISEKSEIFDDQFSVERPDGSNFTLKIRSTKLEDSAMYFCASRHDRGSYNEQFFGPGTRLTVL.

For the CDR3, the DNA is TGCGCCAGCACCCGAGGGGGCACCATGAGCTCCTACGAGCAGTACTTC. Its protein is CASTRGGTMSSYEQYF. The chain couples TRBV5-1 to TRBJ2-7; 7 nucleotides agree with TRBD1. V lost 6 bases and J lost 0; bases outside the gene matches: 12. CDR3 length equals 16 residues. Per germline, CDR1 SGHRS and CDR2 YFSETQ.

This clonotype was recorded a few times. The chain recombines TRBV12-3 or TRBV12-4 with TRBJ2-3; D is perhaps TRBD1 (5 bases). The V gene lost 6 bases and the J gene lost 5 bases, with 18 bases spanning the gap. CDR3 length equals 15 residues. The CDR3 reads CASSPQGRVGDTQYF. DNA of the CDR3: TGTGCCAGCAGCCCTCAGGGAAGAGTTGGAGATACGCAGTATTTT.

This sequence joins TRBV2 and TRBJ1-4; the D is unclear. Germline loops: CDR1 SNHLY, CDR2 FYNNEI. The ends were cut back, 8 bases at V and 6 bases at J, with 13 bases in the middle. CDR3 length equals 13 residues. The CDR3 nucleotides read TGTGCCAGCGGCCGGGGAGCGGATGAAAAACTGTTTTTT. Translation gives CASGRGADEKLFF.

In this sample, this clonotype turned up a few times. CDR3 sequence: CASTLIPGQGVVNIQYF. The CDR3 region has the DNA TGTGCCAGCACCCTGATACCGGGACAGGGGGTAGTAAACATTCAGTACTTC. The V and J genes are TRBV7-2 and TRBJ2-4; TRBD1 matches at 11 bases. The CDR3 consists of 17 residues. The trim removed 7 bases at V and 6 bases at J, leaving 14 bases unmatched. Germline values: CDR1 SGHTA, CDR2 FQGNSA. Full variable domain (rest looked up from reference TRBV7-2 and TRBJ2-4): GAGVSQSPSNKVTEKGKDVELRCDPISGHTALYWYRQSLGQGLEFLIYFQGNSAPDKSGLPSDRFSAERTGGSVSTLTIQRTQQEDSAVYLCASTLIPGQGVVNIQYFGAGTRLSVL.

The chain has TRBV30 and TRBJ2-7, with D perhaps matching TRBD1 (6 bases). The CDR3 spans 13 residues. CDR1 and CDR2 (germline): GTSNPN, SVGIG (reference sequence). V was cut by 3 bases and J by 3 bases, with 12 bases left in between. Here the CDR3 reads CAWSSWTDYEQYF. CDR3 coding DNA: TGTGCCTGGAGCTCTTGGACAGACTACGAGCAGTACTTC.

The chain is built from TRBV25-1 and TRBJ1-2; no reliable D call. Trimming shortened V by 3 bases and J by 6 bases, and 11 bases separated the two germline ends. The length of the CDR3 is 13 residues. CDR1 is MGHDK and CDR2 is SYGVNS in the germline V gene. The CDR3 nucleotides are TGTGCCAGCAGTGATCTTCGGGGAAATGGCTACACCTTC. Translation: CASSDLRGNGYTF.

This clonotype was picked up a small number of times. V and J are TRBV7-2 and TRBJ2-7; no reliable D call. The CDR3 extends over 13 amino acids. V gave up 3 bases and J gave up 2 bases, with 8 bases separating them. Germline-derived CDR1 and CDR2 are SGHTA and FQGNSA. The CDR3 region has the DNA TGTGCCAGCAGCTTCGACGGAACCTACGAGCAGTACTTC. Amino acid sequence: CASSFDGTYEQYF.

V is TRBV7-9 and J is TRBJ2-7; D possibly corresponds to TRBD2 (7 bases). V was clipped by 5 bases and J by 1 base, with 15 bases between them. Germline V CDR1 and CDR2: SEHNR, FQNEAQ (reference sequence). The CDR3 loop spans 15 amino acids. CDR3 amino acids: CASSPRGHGSYEQYF. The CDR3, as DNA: TGTGCCAGCAGCCCGCGGGGGCATGGATCCTACGAGCAGTACTTC. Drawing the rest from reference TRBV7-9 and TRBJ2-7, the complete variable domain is DTGVSQNPRHKITKRGQNVTFRCDPISEHNRLYWYRQTLGQGPEFLTYFQNEAQLEKSRLLSDRFSAERPKGSFSTLEIQRTEQGDSAMYLCASSPRGHGSYEQYFGPGTRLTVT.